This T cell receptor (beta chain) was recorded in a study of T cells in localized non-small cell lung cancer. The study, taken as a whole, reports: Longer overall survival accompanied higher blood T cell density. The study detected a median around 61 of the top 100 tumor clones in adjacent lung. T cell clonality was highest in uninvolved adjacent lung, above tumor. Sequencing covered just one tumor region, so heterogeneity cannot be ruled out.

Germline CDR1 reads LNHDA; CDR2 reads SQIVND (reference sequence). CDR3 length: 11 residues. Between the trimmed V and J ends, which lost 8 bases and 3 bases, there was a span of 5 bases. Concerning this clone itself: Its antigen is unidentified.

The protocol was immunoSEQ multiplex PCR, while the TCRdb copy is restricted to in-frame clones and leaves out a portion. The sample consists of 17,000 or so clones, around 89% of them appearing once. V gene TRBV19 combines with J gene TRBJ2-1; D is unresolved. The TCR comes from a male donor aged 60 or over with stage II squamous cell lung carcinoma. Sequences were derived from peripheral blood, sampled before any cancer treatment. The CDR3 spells CASCSYNEQFF. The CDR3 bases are TGTGCCAGTTGCAGCTACAATGAGCAGTTCTTC.